The present entry profiles one T cell receptor (beta chain) with its context. Its antigen is unidentified. Primers included in the PCR were 60 Vbeta and 13 Jbeta primers. Method: immunoSEQ multiplex PCR; TCRdb's copy keeps in-frame clones and lacks some. The data hold approximately 170,000 clones, with 76% observed a single time. This sample stems from a study of cytomegalovirus exposure and HLA in healthy donors. Study-wide results and limits: Later analysis indicated greater clonal expansion among HLA-associated TCR beta chains than among equally common other chains.

Per germline, CDR1 SGHRS and CDR2 YFSETQ. CDR3 length equals 16 residues. Trimming removed 4 bases from V and 1 base from J, with 18 bases in between. Sequencing used PBMCs. J is TRBJ2-7 and V is TRBV5-1; possible D gene TRBD2, 6 bases. This receptor was identified in a female donor in good health and CMV-seronegative. The CDR3 protein is CASSPTSASASYEQYF. For the CDR3, the DNA is TGCGCCAGCAGCCCTACTTCGGCTAGCGCGTCCTACGAGCAGTACTTC. Complete variable domain (other parts from reference TRBV5-1 and TRBJ2-7): KAGVTQTPRYLIKTRGQQVTLSCSPISGHRSVSWYQQTPGQGLQFLFEYFSETQRNKGNFPGRFSGRQFSNSRSEMNVSTLELGDSALYLCASSPTSASASYEQYFGPGTRLTVT.